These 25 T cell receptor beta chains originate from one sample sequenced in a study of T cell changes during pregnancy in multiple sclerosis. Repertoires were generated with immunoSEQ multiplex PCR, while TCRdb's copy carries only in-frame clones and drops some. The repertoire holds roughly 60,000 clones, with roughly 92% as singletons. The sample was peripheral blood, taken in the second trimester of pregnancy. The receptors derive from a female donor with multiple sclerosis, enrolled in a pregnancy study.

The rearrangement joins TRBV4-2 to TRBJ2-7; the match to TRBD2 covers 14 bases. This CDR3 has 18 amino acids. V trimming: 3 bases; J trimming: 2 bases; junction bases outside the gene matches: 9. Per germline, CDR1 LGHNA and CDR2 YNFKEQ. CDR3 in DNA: TGTGCCAGCAGCCAGAGACTAGCGGGAGGGAGTGGGGCCTACGAGCAGTACTTC. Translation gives CASSQRLAGGSGAYEQYF.

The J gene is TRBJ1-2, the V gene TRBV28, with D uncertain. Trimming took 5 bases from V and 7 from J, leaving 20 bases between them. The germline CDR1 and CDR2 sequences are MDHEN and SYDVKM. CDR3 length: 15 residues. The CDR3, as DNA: TGTGCCAGCAGTCCCTCGACGCTTGCCGGGAGTGGCTACACCTTC. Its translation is CASSPSTLAGSGYTF.

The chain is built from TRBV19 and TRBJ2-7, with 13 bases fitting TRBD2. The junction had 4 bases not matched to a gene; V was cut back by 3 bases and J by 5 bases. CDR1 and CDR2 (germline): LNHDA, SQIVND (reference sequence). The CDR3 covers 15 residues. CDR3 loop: CASSITGLAGNEQYF. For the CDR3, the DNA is TGTGCCAGTAGTATCACGGGACTAGCGGGAAACGAGCAGTACTTC. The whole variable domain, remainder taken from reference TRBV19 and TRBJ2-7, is DGGITQSPKYLFRKEGQNVTLSCEQNLNHDAMYWYRQDPGQGLRLIYYSQIVNDFQKGDIAEGYSVSREKKESFPLTVTSAQKNPTAFYLCASSITGLAGNEQYFGPGTRLTVT.

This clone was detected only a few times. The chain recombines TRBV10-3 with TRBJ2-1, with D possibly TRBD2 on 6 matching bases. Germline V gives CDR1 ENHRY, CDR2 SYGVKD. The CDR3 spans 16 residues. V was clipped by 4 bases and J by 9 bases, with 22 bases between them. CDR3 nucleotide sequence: TGTGCCATCAGTGGTCGGGAGATAAGTACTGGGAGTGAGCAGTTCTTC. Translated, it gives CAISGREISTGSEQFF.

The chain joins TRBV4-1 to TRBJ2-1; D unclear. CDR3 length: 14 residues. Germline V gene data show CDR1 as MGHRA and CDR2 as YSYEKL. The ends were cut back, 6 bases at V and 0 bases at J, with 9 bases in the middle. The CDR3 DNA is TGCGCCAGCAGAACAGCAAGCTCCTACAATGAGCAGTTCTTC. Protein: CASRTASSYNEQFF.

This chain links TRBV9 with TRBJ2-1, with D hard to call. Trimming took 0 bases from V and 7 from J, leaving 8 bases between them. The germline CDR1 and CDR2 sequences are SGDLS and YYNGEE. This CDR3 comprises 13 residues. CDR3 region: CASSVAPLNEQFF. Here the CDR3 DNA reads TGTGCCAGCAGCGTAGCTCCTCTGAATGAGCAGTTCTTC.

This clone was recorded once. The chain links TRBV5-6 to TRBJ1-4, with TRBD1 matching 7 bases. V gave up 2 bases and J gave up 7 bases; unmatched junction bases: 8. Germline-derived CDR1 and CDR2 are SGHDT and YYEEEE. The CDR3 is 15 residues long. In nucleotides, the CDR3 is TGTGCCAGCAGCTTTAGTTCGCCAGGGGGTGAAAAACTGTTTTTT. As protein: CASSFSSPGGEKLFF.

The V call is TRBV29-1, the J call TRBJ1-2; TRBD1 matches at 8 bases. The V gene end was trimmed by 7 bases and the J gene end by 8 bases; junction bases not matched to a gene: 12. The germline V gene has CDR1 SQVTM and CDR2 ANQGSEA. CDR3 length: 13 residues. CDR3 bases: TGCAGCGAGGCTGGTCAGGGGGCCTTGGGCTACACCTTC. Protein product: CSEAGQGALGYTF.

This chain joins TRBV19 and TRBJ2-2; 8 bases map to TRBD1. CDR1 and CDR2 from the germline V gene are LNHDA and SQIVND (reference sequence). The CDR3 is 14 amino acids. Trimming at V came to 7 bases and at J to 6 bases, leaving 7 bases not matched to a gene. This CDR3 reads CASNNGQGAGELFF. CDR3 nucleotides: TGTGCCAGTAACAACGGACAGGGTGCCGGGGAGCTGTTTTTT.

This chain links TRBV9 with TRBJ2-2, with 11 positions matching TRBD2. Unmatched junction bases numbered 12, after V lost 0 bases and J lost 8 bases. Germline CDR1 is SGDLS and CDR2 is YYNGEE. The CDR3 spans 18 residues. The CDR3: CASSVAPGDSGRVGELFF. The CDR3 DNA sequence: TGTGCCAGCAGCGTAGCCCCCGGAGATAGCGGGAGGGTTGGGGAGCTGTTTTTT. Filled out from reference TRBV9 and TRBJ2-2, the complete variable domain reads DSGVTQTPKHLITATGQRVTLRCSPRSGDLSVYWYQQSLDQGLQFLIQYYNGEERAKGNILERFSAQQFPDLHSELNLSSLELGDSALYFCASSVAPGDSGRVGELFFGEGSRLTVL.

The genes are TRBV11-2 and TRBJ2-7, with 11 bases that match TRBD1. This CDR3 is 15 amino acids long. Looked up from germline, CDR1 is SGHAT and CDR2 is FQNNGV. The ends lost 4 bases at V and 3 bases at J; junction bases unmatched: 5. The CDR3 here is CASSWDRGALYEQYF. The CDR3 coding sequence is TGTGCCAGCAGCTGGGACAGGGGGGCCCTCTACGAGCAGTACTTC.

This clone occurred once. CDR3 protein: CASSIQSGGTEAFF. In DNA form, the CDR3 reads TGTGCCAGCAGTATACAGAGCGGGGGTACTGAAGCTTTCTTT. This chain uses TRBV6-5 with TRBJ1-1, with D perhaps matching TRBD1 (5 bases). Looked up from germline, CDR1 is MNHEY and CDR2 is SVGAGI. The CDR3 length is 14 residues. V lost 5 bases to trimming and J lost 5 bases, with 15 bases between them.

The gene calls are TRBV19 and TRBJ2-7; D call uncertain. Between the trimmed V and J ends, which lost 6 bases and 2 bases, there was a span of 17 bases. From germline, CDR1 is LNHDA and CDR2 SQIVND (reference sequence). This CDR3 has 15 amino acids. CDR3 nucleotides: TGTGCCAGTAGCCCGTCAGGTGGTCCGCCCTACGAGCAGTACTTC. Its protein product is CASSPSGGPPYEQYF.

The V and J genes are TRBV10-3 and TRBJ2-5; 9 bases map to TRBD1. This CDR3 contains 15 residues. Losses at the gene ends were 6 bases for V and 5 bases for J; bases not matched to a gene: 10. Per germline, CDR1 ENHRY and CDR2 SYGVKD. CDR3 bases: TGTGCCATCAGCCCCGGGACAGGGACTTCGGAGACCCAGTACTTC. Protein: CAISPGTGTSETQYF.

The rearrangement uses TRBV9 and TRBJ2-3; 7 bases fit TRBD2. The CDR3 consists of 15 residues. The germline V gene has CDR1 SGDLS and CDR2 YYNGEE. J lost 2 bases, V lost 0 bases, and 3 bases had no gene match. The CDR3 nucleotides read TGTGCCAGCAGCGTAGGGGCGGGAGCCACAGATACGCAGTATTTT. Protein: CASSVGAGATDTQYF.

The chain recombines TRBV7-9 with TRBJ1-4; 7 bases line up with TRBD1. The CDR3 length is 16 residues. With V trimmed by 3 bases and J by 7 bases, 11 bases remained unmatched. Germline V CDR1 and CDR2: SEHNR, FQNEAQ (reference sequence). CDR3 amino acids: CASSLTSAGGGEKLFF. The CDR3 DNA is TGTGCCAGCAGCTTGACTTCGGCAGGGGGTGGTGAAAAACTGTTTTTT.

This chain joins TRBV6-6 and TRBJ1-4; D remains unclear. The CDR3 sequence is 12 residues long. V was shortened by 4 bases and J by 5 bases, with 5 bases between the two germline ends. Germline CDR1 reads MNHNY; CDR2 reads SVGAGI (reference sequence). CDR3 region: CASSFLNEKLFF. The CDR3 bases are TGTGCCAGCAGTTTCCTGAATGAAAAACTGTTTTTT.

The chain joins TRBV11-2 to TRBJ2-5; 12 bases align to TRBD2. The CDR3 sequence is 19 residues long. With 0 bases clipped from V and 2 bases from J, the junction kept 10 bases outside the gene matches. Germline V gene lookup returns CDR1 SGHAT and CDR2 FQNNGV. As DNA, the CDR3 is TGTGCCAGCAGCTTAGATCTGGCTAGCGGGAGGGGTTTACAAGAGACCCAGTACTTC. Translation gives CASSLDLASGRGLQETQYF. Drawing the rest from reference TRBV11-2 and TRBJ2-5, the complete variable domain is EAGVAQSPRYKIIEKRQSVAFWCNPISGHATLYWYQQILGQGPKLLIQFQNNGVVDDSQLPKDRFSAERLKGVDSTLKIQPAKLEDSAVYLCASSLDLASGRGLQETQYFGPGTRLLVL.

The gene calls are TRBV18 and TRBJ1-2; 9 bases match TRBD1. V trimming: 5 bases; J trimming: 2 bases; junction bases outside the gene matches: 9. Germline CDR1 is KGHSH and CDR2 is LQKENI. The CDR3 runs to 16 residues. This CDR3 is CASSVTPGQGNYGYTF. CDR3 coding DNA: TGTGCCAGCTCAGTTACTCCGGGACAGGGAAACTATGGCTACACCTTC.

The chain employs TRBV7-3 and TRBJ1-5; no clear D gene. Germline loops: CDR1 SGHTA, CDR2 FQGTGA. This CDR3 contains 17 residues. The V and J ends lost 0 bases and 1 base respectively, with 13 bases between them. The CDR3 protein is CASSLTGGSESNQPQHF. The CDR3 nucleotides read TGTGCCAGCAGCTTAACAGGAGGTTCAGAGAGCAATCAGCCCCAGCATTTT.

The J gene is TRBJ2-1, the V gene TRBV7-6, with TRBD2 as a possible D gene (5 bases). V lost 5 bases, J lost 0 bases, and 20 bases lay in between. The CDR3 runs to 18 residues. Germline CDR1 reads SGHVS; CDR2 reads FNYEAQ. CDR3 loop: CASSPLVVASSSYNEQFF. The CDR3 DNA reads TGTGCCAGCAGCCCCCTAGTCGTAGCGTCTAGCTCCTACAATGAGCAGTTCTTC.

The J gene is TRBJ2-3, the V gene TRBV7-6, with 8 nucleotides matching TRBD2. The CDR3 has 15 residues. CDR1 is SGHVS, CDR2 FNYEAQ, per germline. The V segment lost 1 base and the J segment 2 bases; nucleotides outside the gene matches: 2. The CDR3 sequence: CASSLGTSYTDTQYF. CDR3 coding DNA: TGTGCCAGCAGCTTAGGGACTAGCTACACAGATACGCAGTATTTT.

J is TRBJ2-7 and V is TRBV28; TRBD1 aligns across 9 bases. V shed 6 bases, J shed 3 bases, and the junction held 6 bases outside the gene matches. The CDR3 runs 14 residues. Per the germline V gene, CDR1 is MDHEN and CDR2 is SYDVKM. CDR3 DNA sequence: TGTGCCAGCAGCCGGACAGGGGCCTTCTACGAGCAGTACTTC. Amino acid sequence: CASSRTGAFYEQYF.

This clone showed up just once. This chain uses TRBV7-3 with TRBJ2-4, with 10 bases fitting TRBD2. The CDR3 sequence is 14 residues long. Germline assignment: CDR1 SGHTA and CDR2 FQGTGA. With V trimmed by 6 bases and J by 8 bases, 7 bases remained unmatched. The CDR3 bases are TGTGCCAGCAGTGTAGCGGGAGGCGGGGACATTCAGTACTTC. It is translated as CASSVAGGGDIQYF.

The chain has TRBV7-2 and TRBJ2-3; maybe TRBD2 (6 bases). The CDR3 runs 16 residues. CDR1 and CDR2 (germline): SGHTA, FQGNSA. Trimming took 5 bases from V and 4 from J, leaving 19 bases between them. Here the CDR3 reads CASSPIGTRRADTQYF. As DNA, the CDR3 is TGTGCCAGCAGCCCAATCGGGACTCGCAGGGCAGATACGCAGTATTTT.